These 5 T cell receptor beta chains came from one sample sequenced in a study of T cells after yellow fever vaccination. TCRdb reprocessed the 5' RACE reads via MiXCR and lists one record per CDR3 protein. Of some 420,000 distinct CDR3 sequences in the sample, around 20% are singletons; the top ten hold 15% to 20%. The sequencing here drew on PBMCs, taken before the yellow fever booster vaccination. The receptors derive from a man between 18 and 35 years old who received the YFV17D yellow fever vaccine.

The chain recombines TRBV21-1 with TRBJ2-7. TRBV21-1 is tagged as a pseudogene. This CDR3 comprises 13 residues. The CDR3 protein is CASSKVHPYEQYV. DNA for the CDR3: TGTGCCAGCAGCAAAGTACATCCTTACGAGCAGTACGTC.

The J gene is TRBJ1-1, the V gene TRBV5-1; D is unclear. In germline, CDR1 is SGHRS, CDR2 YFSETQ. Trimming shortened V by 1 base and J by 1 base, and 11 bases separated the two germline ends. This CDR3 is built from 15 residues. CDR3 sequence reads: CASSLRFGENTEAFF. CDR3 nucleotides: TGCGCCAGCAGCTTGAGATTCGGGGAGAACACTGAAGCTTTCTTT.

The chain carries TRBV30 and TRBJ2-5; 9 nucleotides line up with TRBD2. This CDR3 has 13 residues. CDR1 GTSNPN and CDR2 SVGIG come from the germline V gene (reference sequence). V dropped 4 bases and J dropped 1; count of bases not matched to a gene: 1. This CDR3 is CAWTSGAQETQYF. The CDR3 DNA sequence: TGTGCCTGGACTAGCGGGGCCCAAGAGACCCAGTACTTC.

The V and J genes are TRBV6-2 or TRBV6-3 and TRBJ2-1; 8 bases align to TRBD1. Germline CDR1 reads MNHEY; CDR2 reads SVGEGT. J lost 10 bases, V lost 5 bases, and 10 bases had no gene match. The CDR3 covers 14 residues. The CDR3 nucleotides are TGTGCCAGCAGTACCCCCGACAGGGGTCGGGAGCAGTTCTTC. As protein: CASSTPDRGREQFF.

CDR3 coding DNA: TGCAGTGCTAGAGTAGTGGGGGAGGAGACCCAGTACTTC. Translated: CSARVVGEETQYF. The chain employs TRBV20-1 and TRBJ2-5; D tentatively fits TRBD1 or TRBD2 (5 bases each). Germline V CDR1 and CDR2: DFQATT, SNEGSKA (reference sequence). The CDR3 spans 13 residues. V gave up 1 base and J gave up 5 bases, with 11 bases separating them.